This T cell receptor beta chain was recovered during a study of CD8+CD57+ T cells in acquired aplastic anemia. The length of the CDR3 is 12 residues. V lost 1 base and J lost 9, with 8 bases in between. The germline V gene has CDR1 SGDLS and CDR2 YYNGEE. The TCR beta profiling, which covered VDJ combination and CDR3 sequence, was carried out using genomic DNA as the template. Using its own MiXCR run on the reads, TCRdb lists one record per CDR3 protein. The sample has roughly 280,000 distinct CDR3 sequences, 56% seen once. Patients picked for sequencing had shown CD8+CD57+ cell expansion detected by flow cytometry. Every patient presented with severe acquired aplastic anemia. By the time of blood sampling, patients had still received no therapy.

The sequenced sample consisted of sorted CD4+, CD8+, or CD8+CD57+ T cells (not recorded which) from PBMCs. This receptor was identified in a human donor with aplastic anemia. The chain links TRBV9 to TRBJ2-1; D call uncertain. The CDR3 coding sequence is TGTGCCAGCAGCGTAAGACTCTCTGAGCAGTTCTTC. Protein sequence: CASSVRLSEQFF. The full variable domain, its missing parts supplied by reference TRBV9 and TRBJ2-1, is DSGVTQTPKHLITATGQRVTLRCSPRSGDLSVYWYQQSLDQGLQFLIQYYNGEERAKGNILERFSAQQFPDLHSELNLSSLELGDSALYFCASSVRLSEQFFGPGTRLTVL.